A selection of T cell receptor beta chains follows, all from one sample in a study of breast tumors, draining lymph nodes, adjacent tissues. TCRdb re-called the multiplex PCR reads through MiXCR, storing one row per CDR3 protein. The sample records 15,000 to 16,000 distinct CDR3 sequences, 50% to 60% being singletons. Sequencing was carried out using tumor-adjacent breast tissue. Receptors originate from a female donor with breast cancer. Some clones in this sample may be carry-over from other donors' samples. Both conserved end residues are part of each CDR3. Each record gives: V gene, D gene, J gene, clone size, CDR3 protein, CDR3 DNA. The D gene is left open where the match is weak. Rows may omit the clone size; those that give it use once, few, many or a size class.

TRBV5-4,NA,TRBJ2-5,NA,CASSLGAAQETQYF,TGTGCCAGCAGCTTGGGGGCAGCTCAAGAGACCCAGTACTTC
TRBV7-9,NA,TRBJ2-3,once,CASSLDSFSTDTQYF,TGTGCCAGCAGCTTAGACAGCTTTAGCACAGATACGCAGTATTTT
TRBV29-1,TRBD1,TRBJ2-7,NA,CSVETGLGYEQYF,TGCAGCGTTGAGACAGGGCTGGGGTACGAGCAGTACTTC
TRBV9,TRBD2,TRBJ2-3,NA,CASSASGTSGLTDTQYF,TGTGCCAGCAGTGCATCTGGGACTAGCGGTTTAACAGATACGCAGTATTTT
TRBV6-6,NA,TRBJ2-2,many,CASSPARPTGELFF,TGTGCCAGCAGTCCGGCACGACCCACCGGGGAGCTGTTTTTT
TRBV9,NA,TRBJ2-1,NA,CASSVAPRGQRYTEQFF,TGTGCGAGCAGCGTAGCACCGAGAGGGCAGAGATACACTGAGCAGTTCTTC
TRBV3-1,TRBD2,TRBJ2-7,medium-sized,CASSQDPLAGVQYF,TGTGCCAGCAGCCAAGATCCCCTAGCGGGAGTTCAGTACTTC
TRBV7-2,TRBD2,TRBJ2-3,NA,CASSITSGLTDTQYF,TGTGCCAGCAGCATCACTAGCGGTTTAACAGATACGCAGTATTTT
TRBV15,NA,TRBJ2-7,many,CATSRVQGPPYEQYF,TGTGCCACCAGCAGGGTCCAGGGACCCCCCTACGAGCAGTACTTC
TRBV7-2,NA,TRBJ2-1,many,CASSLGDARYNEQFF,TGTGCCAGCAGCCTGGGGGACGCCCGCTACAATGAGCAGTTCTTC
TRBV29-1,TRBD1,TRBJ2-5,NA,CSVRQGSETQYF,TGCAGCGTAAGACAGGGCTCGGAGACCCAGTACTTC
TRBV7-8,TRBD2,TRBJ2-7,NA,CASSPLAGAINEQYF,TGTGCCAGCAGCCCCCTAGCGGGAGCAATTAATGAGCAGTACTTC
TRBV9,NA,TRBJ2-7,NA,CASSVGDEQYF,TGTGCCAGCAGCGTAGGGGACGAGCAGTACTTC
TRBV6-5,NA,TRBJ1-5,NA,CASRGGGSNQPQHF,TGTGCCAGCAGGGGGGGCGGGAGCAATCAGCCCCAGCATTTT
TRBV19,NA,TRBJ1-1,NA,CASSMSQDTEAFF,TGTGCCAGTAGTATGTCCCAGGACACTGAAGCTTTCTTT
TRBV10-3,NA,TRBJ2-5,medium-sized,CAISVEPGPRETQYF,TGTGCCATCAGTGTTGAACCGGGACCACGGGAGACCCAGTACTTC
TRBV2,NA,TRBJ2-5,NA,CASSESLAQETQYF,TGTGCCAGCAGTGAATCTCTAGCGCAAGAGACCCAGTACTTC
TRBV20-1,NA,TRBJ1-5,NA,CSAKPVGNQPQHF,TGCAGTGCAAAGCCTGTGGGCAATCAGCCCCAGCATTTT
TRBV5-6,NA,TRBJ1-1,few,CASTLGGTEAFF,TGTGCCAGCACTTTGGGGGGGACTGAAGCTTTCTTT
TRBV10-2,TRBD1,TRBJ2-7,medium-sized,CASRTGGSSYEQYF,TGCGCCAGCAGGACAGGGGGGAGCTCCTACGAGCAGTACTTC
TRBV4-1,NA,TRBJ1-5,once,CASSQDPGDHYQPQHF,TGCGCCAGCAGCCAAGATCCAGGGGATCATTATCAGCCCCAGCATTTT
TRBV4-2,TRBD2,TRBJ2-1,many,CASSPRLAGVDEQFF,TGTGCCAGCAGCCCACGACTAGCGGGAGTGGATGAGCAGTTCTTC
TRBV19,TRBD1,TRBJ2-1,NA,CASMRDRGSYNEQFF,TGTGCCAGTATGAGAGACAGGGGGAGTTACAATGAGCAGTTCTTC
TRBV6-4,NA,TRBJ2-3,many,CASSEWQGSDTQYF,TGTGCCAGCAGTGAATGGCAGGGGTCAGATACGCAGTATTTT
TRBV11-2,TRBD1,TRBJ2-7,many,CASILNLGGSGEQYF,TGTGCCAGCATCCTAAATTTAGGGGGCTCGGGGGAGCAGTACTTC
TRBV11-1,TRBD2,TRBJ2-2,NA,CASSLASGGTRELFF,TGTGCCAGCAGCTTGGCTAGCGGGGGCACCAGGGAGCTGTTTTTT
TRBV6-5,NA,TRBJ1-1,many,CASSRSAGTEAFF,TGTGCCAGCAGTCGGTCGGCCGGAACTGAAGCTTTCTTT
TRBV14,TRBD2,TRBJ2-3,many,CASSQGSSGQAQYF,TGTGCCAGCAGCCAAGGGTCTAGCGGCCAGGCGCAGTATTTT
TRBV7-3,NA,TRBJ1-2,NA,CASSQELQANYGYTF,TGTGCCAGCAGCCAAGAGCTCCAGGCTAACTATGGCTACACCTTC
TRBV20-1,TRBD2,TRBJ2-1,many,CSASGSSGAYNEQFF,TGCAGTGCTAGTGGATCTAGCGGGGCCTACAATGAGCAGTTCTTC
TRBV20-1,NA,TRBJ2-7,medium-sized,CSARTTYEQYF,TGCAGTGCTAGAACTACGTACGAGCAGTACTTC
TRBV5-1,TRBD1,TRBJ1-6,NA,CASSRGQGASPLHF,TGCGCCAGCAGCCGGGGACAGGGGGCTTCCCCCCTCCACTTT
TRBV28,NA,TRBJ1-2,medium-sized,CASSLDTYGYTF,TGTGCCAGCAGTTTAGACACATATGGCTACACCTTC
TRBV9,NA,TRBJ2-2,NA,CANTGELFF,TGTGCGAACACCGGGGAGCTGTTTTTT
TRBV6-5,NA,TRBJ2-7,many,CASIVPGTYEQYF,TGTGCCAGCATCGTCCCAGGGACCTACGAGCAGTACTTC